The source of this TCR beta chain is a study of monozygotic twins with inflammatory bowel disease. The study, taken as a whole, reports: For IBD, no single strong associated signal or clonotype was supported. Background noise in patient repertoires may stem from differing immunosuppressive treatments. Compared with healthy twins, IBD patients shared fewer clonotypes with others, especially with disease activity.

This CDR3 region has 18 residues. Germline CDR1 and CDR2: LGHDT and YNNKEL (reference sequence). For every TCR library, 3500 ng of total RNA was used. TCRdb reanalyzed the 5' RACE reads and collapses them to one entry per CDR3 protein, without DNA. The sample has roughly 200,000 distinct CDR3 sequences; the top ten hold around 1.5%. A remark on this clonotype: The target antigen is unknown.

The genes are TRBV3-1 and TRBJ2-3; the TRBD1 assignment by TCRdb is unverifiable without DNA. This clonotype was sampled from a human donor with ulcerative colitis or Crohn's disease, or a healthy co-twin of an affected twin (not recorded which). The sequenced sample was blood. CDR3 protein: CASSQEPVGFPSTDTQYF.